This entry concerns a single TCR beta chain. Its target is unknown. These data are taken from a study of graft-versus-host responses after intestinal transplantation. Using immunoSEQ multiplex PCR, the repertoire was profiled, and TCRdb retains in-frame clones only, with some absent. The profile shows 80,000 to 100,000 clones, 80% to 95% of them singletons. Germline CDR1 is SNHLY and CDR2 is FYNNEI. CDR3 length: 11 amino acids. V dropped 7 bases and J dropped 7 bases, with 10 bases sitting between them. The V gene is TRBV2, the J gene TRBJ2-5, with a possible D match to TRBD2 (5 bases). Source: unstimulated CD4+ T cells sorted from spleen or lymph node cells, taken before intestinal transplant. The origin of this receptor is a human donor who received an intestinal transplant. CDR3 in DNA: TGTGCCAGCACCGGTCGGGGGACCCAGTACTTC. This gives the protein CASTGRGTQYF.